The clone carrying this T cell receptor (beta chain) was recorded a few times. Its matching antigen is unknown. Each donor supplied about 9.6 milliliters of peripheral blood. Primed by a sample-barcoded 5' primer and a J-beta primer mix, a second PCR proceeded for about 6 to 12 cycles. Through a template-switch adaptor with 12 random nucleotides, each cDNA molecule received a tag. TCRdb used MiXCR to reprocess the 5' RACE reads, holding one entry per CDR3 protein. The sample consists of 580,000 or so distinct CDR3 sequences, less than 60% of them appearing once. Germline V gene lookup returns CDR1 ENHRY and CDR2 SYGVKD. The CDR3 has 15 amino acids. With 8 bases clipped from V and 1 base from J, the junction kept 9 bases outside the gene matches. This entry belongs to a study of blood T cells in healthy people across ages. Study findings and constraints: Those diversity estimates obtained from one million T cells were thought to be underestimates. Age brought a roughly linear fall in TCR beta diversity measured per million T cells.

The clonotype comes from a man older than 75 in good health. V is TRBV10-3 and J is TRBJ2-7; 9 bases are shared with TRBD2. Sequenced: blood. CDR3: CAISGGGAMSYEQYF. The CDR3, as DNA: TGTGCCATCTCTGGCGGGGGGGCCATGTCCTACGAGCAGTACTTC.